Listed below are T cell receptor beta chains from one sample, sequenced in a study of cytomegalovirus exposure and HLA in healthy donors. The table came from immunoSEQ multiplex PCR; TCRdb's copy has only in-frame clones and leaves some out. The sample records 250,000 to 300,000 clones, about nine tenths being singletons. Sequenced sample: PBMCs. The origin of the receptors is a girl aged 2 to 9 in good health and CMV-seronegative. Both conserved end residues are part of each CDR3. D genes are given only for firm matches. Expanded clones get a size class; other rows say once, few or many, or leave the size out.

d_gene | j_gene | abundance | len | v_gene | CDR3aa | CDR3nt
- | TRBJ2-1 | - | 16 | TRBV5-1 | CASRPEYGEAHNEQFF | TGCGCCAGCAGGCCAGAGTACGGGGAGGCCCACAATGAGCAGTTCTTC
TRBD1 | TRBJ2-4 | - | 14 | TRBV5-4 | CASSLTGTGNIQYF | TGTGCCAGCAGCTTAACCGGGACAGGGAACATTCAGTACTTC
- | TRBJ1-3 | once | 14 | TRBV7-2 | CASSSSGGRDTIYF | TGTGCCAGCAGCTCCTCGGGCGGCAGGGACACCATATATTTT
- | TRBJ2-2 | - | 14 | TRBV10-3 | CAISVGGNTGELFF | TGTGCCATCAGTGTGGGGGGAAACACCGGGGAGCTGTTTTTT
TRBD2 | TRBJ2-5 | - | 13 | TRBV2 | CASSSGGEETQYF | TGTGCCAGCAGCAGCGGGGGGGAAGAGACCCAGTACTTC
- | TRBJ1-1 | - | 13 | TRBV19 | CASSIGGNTEAFF | TGTGCCAGTAGTATAGGAGGGAACACTGAAGCTTTCTTT
TRBD1 | TRBJ1-2 | - | 13 | TRBV18 | CASSGQVADGYTF | TGTGCCAGCTCTGGACAGGTGGCCGATGGCTACACCTTC
- | TRBJ1-1 | - | 14 | TRBV6-5 | CASREDRTNTEAFF | TGTGCCAGCAGGGAGGACAGAACGAACACTGAAGCTTTCTTT
TRBD2 | TRBJ2-1 | - | 15 | TRBV5-5 | CASRRGEPSYNEQFF | TGTGCCAGCCGCCGGGGGGAACCCTCCTACAATGAGCAGTTCTTC
- | TRBJ1-2 | - | 15 | TRBV5-5 | CASTVAQRKLDGYTF | TGTGCCAGCACCGTAGCCCAGAGAAAGCTCGATGGCTACACCTTC
TRBD2 | TRBJ2-7 | few | 15 | TRBV2 | CASRGGTSGNYEQYF | TGTGCCAGCAGAGGCGGGACTAGCGGGAACTACGAGCAGTACTTC
- | TRBJ1-1 | once | 13 | TRBV7-2 | CASSLQGWTEAFF | TGTGCCAGCAGCTTGCAGGGGTGGACTGAAGCTTTCTTT
TRBD2 | TRBJ2-3 | - | 16 | TRBV27 | CASSLVAGAGTDTQYF | TGTGCCAGCAGTTTGGTAGCGGGAGCGGGCACAGATACGCAGTATTTT
- | TRBJ1-5 | - | 12 | TRBV14 | CASSQEGQPQHF | TGTGCCAGCAGCCAAGAGGGCCAGCCCCAGCATTTT
- | TRBJ1-1 | - | 17 | TRBV4-1 | CASSQARTAGGNTEAFF | TGCGCCAGCAGCCAAGCACGGACAGCGGGAGGGAACACTGAAGCTTTCTTT
- | TRBJ1-2 | - | 16 | TRBV11-2 | CASSLTEQNANYGYTF | TGTGCCAGCAGCTTAACGGAACAGAACGCTAACTATGGCTACACCTTC
TRBD2 | TRBJ2-1 | - | 15 | TRBV7-9 | CASSPLANSYNEQFF | TGTGCCAGCAGCCCACTAGCGAACTCCTACAATGAGCAGTTCTTC
TRBD1 | TRBJ1-1 | - | 15 | TRBV5-6 | CASSLVGTGVTEAFF | TGTGCCAGCAGCTTGGTTGGGACAGGGGTGACTGAAGCTTTCTTT
TRBD1 | TRBJ2-3 | - | 15 | TRBV11-3 | CASSRGTADTDTQYF | TGTGCCAGCAGCAGAGGGACAGCCGACACAGATACGCAGTATTTT
- | TRBJ1-5 | - | 16 | TRBV4-1 | CASSQESVSFFNPQHF | TGCGCCAGCAGCCAAGAATCCGTCAGTTTCTTTAACCCCCAGCATTTT
TRBD2 | TRBJ2-3 | - | 15 | TRBV6-1 | CASSATSGRTDTQYF | TGTGCCAGCAGTGCGACTAGCGGGAGAACAGATACGCAGTATTTT
TRBD2 | TRBJ2-7 | - | 16 | TRBV5-1 | CASSPPGREAAYEQYF | TGCGCCAGCAGCCCTCCTGGGCGGGAGGCGGCCTACGAGCAGTACTTC
- | TRBJ1-6 | - | 16 | TRBV28 | CASSFGRQTYNSPLHF | TGTGCCAGCAGTTTCGGCCGGCAGACATATAATTCACCCCTCCACTTT
TRBD2 | TRBJ2-3 | - | 14 | TRBV6-1 | CATIAGGPSDTQYF | TGTGCCACCATAGCGGGAGGGCCCTCAGATACGCAGTATTTT
- | TRBJ1-4 | - | 11 | TRBV29-1 | CSALRGEKLFF | TGCAGCGCCCTGCGGGGGGAAAAACTGTTTTTT
- | TRBJ2-3 | - | 15 | TRBV4-2 | CASSQTGLGEDTQYF | TGTGCCAGCAGCCAAACCGGCCTCGGAGAAGATACGCAGTATTTT
- | TRBJ2-5 | once | 16 | TRBV5-1 | CASSLVAGDYQETQYF | TGCGCCAGCAGCTTGGTGGCAGGGGATTACCAAGAGACCCAGTACTTC
TRBD2 | TRBJ2-5 | few | 14 | TRBV5-1 | CASSSRTSWETQYF | TGCGCCAGCAGCTCTAGGACTAGCTGGGAGACCCAGTACTTC
- | TRBJ2-7 | - | 15 | TRBV9 | CASSVEAGLGYEQYF | TGTGCCAGCAGCGTAGAGGCAGGGCTAGGCTACGAGCAGTACTTC
- | TRBJ2-3 | - | 17 | TRBV10-3 | CAIRGGGEGTFTDTQYF | TGTGCCATCAGGGGAGGGGGGGAGGGAACGTTCACAGATACGCAGTATTTT
TRBD1 | TRBJ1-5 | - | 15 | TRBV19 | CASSFEGQGYRPQHF | TGTGCCTCCTCCTTTGAAGGACAGGGGTATAGGCCCCAGCATTTT
- | TRBJ2-1 | - | 16 | TRBV14 | CASSLGSASSYNEQFF | TGTGCCAGCAGCCTTGGTAGCGCGAGCTCCTACAATGAGCAGTTCTTC
TRBD1 | TRBJ1-5 | once | 13 | TRBV27 | CASSWTGNQPQHF | TGTGCCAGCAGTTGGACAGGGAATCAGCCCCAGCATTTT
- | TRBJ1-4 | - | 15 | TRBV18 | CASSPTESINEKLFF | TGTGCCAGCTCCCCCACGGAGTCTATTAATGAAAAACTGTTTTTT
- | TRBJ1-2 | - | 15 | TRBV11-2 | CASSLTGQGAYGYTF | TGTGCCAGCAGCCTCACCGGGCAGGGTGCCTATGGCTACACCTTC
- | TRBJ1-6 | - | 11 | TRBV20-1 | CSASGFSALHF | TGCAGTGCTAGCGGTTTCTCGGCCCTCCACTTT
TRBD1 | TRBJ2-1 | - | 16 | TRBV11-3 | CASSTTGGAVVNEQFF | TGTGCCAGCAGCACAACAGGGGGCGCGGTAGTAAATGAGCAGTTCTTC
TRBD1 | TRBJ1-2 | - | 15 | TRBV9 | CASSVGTGGNYGYTF | TGTGCCAGCAGCGTAGGGACAGGGGGAAACTATGGCTACACCTTC
TRBD2 | TRBJ2-2 | - | 15 | TRBV5-1 | CASSLGSGDTGELFF | TGCGCCAGCAGCTTGGGTAGCGGGGACACCGGGGAGCTGTTTTTT
TRBD1 | TRBJ2-5 | - | 15 | TRBV5-1 | CASSPNRGGQETQYF | TGCGCCAGCAGCCCTAACAGGGGCGGCCAAGAGACCCAGTACTTC
TRBD1 | TRBJ1-2 | few | 12 | TRBV25-1 | CASSTGAYGYTF | TGTGCCAGCAGCACAGGGGCCTATGGCTACACCTTC
TRBD2 | TRBJ2-7 | once | 16 | TRBV6-6 | CASSYSQLAGEGEQYF | TGTGCCAGCAGTTACTCGCAACTAGCGGGAGAGGGCGAGCAGTACTTC
- | TRBJ1-1 | - | 16 | TRBV6-5 | CASSYSGEGSNTEAFF | TGTGCCAGCAGTTACTCAGGGGAGGGGTCGAACACTGAAGCTTTCTTT
TRBD1 | TRBJ1-1 | - | 15 | TRBV19 | CASSGRTGGATEAFF | TGTGCCAGTAGTGGAAGGACAGGGGGGGCCACTGAAGCTTTCTTT
TRBD1 | TRBJ1-2 | - | 14 | TRBV2 | CASNPRQGNYGYTF | TGTGCCAGCAACCCGAGACAGGGGAACTATGGCTACACCTTC
- | TRBJ1-5 | - | 13 | TRBV5-6 | CASSLGGGQPQHF | TGTGCCAGCAGCTTGGGCGGTGGTCAGCCCCAGCATTTT
- | TRBJ1-1 | few | 13 | TRBV4-2 | CASSQETGIEAFF | TGTGCCAGCAGCCAGGAAACAGGGATCGAAGCTTTCTTT
- | TRBJ1-4 | - | 15 | TRBV7-9 | CASSDPQGLNEKLFF | TGTGCCAGCAGCGATCCCCAGGGACTTAATGAAAAACTGTTTTTT
TRBD1 | TRBJ2-1 | - | 16 | TRBV5-1 | CASSLLGTVTYNEQFF | TGCGCCAGCAGCTTGCTTGGGACAGTCACCTACAATGAGCAGTTCTTC
TRBD1 | TRBJ1-4 | - | 14 | TRBV19 | CATGAGGAHEKLFF | TGTGCCACCGGCGCAGGGGGCGCCCATGAAAAACTGTTTTTT
TRBD2 | TRBJ2-3 | - | 13 | TRBV29-1 | CSVASGGTDTQYF | TGCAGCGTTGCTAGCGGGGGTACAGATACGCAGTATTTT